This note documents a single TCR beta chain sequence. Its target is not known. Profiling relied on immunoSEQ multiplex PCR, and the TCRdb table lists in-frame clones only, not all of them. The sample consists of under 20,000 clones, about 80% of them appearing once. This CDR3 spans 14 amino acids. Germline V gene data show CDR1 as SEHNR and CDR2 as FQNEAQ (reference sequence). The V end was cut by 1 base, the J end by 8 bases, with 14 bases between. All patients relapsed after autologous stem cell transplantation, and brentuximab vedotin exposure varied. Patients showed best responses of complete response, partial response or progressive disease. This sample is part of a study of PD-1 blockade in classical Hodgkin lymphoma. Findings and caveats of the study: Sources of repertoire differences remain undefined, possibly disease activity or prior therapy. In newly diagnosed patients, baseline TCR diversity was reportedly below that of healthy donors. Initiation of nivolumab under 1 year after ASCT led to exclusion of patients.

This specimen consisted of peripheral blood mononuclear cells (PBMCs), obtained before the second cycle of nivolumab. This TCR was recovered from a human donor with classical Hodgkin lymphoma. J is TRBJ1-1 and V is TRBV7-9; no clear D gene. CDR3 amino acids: CASSLVRKGPEAFF. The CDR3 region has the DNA TGTGCCAGCAGCTTAGTAAGGAAGGGCCCCGAAGCTTTCTTT.